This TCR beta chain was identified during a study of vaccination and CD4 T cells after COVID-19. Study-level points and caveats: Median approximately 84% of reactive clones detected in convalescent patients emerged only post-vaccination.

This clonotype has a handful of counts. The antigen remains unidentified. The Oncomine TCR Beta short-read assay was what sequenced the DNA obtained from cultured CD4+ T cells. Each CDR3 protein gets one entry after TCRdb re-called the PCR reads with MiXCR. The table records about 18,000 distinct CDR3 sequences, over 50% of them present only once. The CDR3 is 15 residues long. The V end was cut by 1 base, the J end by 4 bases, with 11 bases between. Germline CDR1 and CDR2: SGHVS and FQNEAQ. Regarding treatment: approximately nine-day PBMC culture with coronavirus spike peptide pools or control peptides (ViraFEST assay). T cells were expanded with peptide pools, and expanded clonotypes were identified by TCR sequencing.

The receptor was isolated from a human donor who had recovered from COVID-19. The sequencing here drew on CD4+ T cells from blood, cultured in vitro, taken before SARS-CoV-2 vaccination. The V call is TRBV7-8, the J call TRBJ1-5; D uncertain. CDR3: CASSLGSSGNQPQHF. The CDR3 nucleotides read TGTGCCAGCAGCTTAGGATCCTCCGGGAATCAGCCCCAGCATTTT. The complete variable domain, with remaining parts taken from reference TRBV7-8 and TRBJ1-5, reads GAGVSQSPRYKVAKRGQDVALRCDPISGHVSLFWYQQALGQGPEFLTYFQNEAQLDKSGLPSDRFFAERPEGSVSTLKIQRTQQEDSAVYLCASSLGSSGNQPQHFGDGTRLSIL.